These T cell receptor beta chains were read from a single sample in a study of lymphopenia after photon versus proton radiotherapy. Assay: immunoSEQ multiplex PCR; the TCRdb copy retains only in-frame clones and omits some. This sample has about 50,000 clones, with around 83% found just once. The sample was peripheral blood, taken from a patient treated with photon-based radiotherapy. All receptors come from a man in his fifties or sixties with gastric cancer. CDR3s leave out the opening cysteine and the closing phenylalanine or tryptophan.

v_gene: TRBV7-2
j_gene: TRBJ1-1
CDR3aa: ASSSGGLAF

v_gene: TRBV7-2
j_gene: TRBJ2-3
CDR3aa: ATSTSGTDTQY

v_gene: TRBV28
j_gene: TRBJ1-2
CDR3aa: ASRKTGGFLYGYT

v_gene: TRBV6-5
j_gene: TRBJ2-7
CDR3aa: ASRYGSSYEQY

v_gene: TRBV11-2
j_gene: TRBJ1-1
CDR3aa: ASSSRQGVTEAF

v_gene: TRBV19
j_gene: TRBJ2-5
CDR3aa: ASSWSNDGQETQY

v_gene: TRBV9
j_gene: TRBJ2-3
CDR3aa: ASSAWGDTQY

v_gene: TRBV19
j_gene: TRBJ2-1
CDR3aa: ASSIDIRNEQF

v_gene: TRBV5-4
j_gene: TRBJ2-2
CDR3aa: ASTSGTDTGELF

v_gene: TRBV7-9
j_gene: TRBJ2-4
CDR3aa: ASSPILGQINIQY

v_gene: TRBV6-5
j_gene: TRBJ1-5
CDR3aa: ASKGGNQPQH

v_gene: TRBV15
j_gene: TRBJ1-4
CDR3aa: ATSRETPAAGRNEKLF

v_gene: TRBV4-1
j_gene: TRBJ1-2
CDR3aa: ASSQDPAQGNYGYT

v_gene: TRBV14
j_gene: TRBJ2-3
CDR3aa: ASSQDGLARASTDTQY

v_gene: TRBV28
j_gene: TRBJ1-4
CDR3aa: ASRPTGGEEKLF

v_gene: TRBV5-4
j_gene: TRBJ2-6
CDR3aa: ASSLYGGGANVLT

v_gene: TRBV7-9
j_gene: TRBJ1-5
CDR3aa: ASSRDRSDQPQH

v_gene: TRBV29-1
j_gene: TRBJ1-2
CDR3aa: SVEEARGYT

v_gene: TRBV6-5
j_gene: TRBJ2-5
CDR3aa: ASSAGLAGGETQY

v_gene: TRBV7-9
j_gene: TRBJ2-7
CDR3aa: ASSWGYRGHEQY

v_gene: TRBV5-4
j_gene: TRBJ1-4
CDR3aa: ASSLNSEVEKLF

v_gene: TRBV7-9
j_gene: TRBJ2-1
CDR3aa: ASSPSTISYNEQF

v_gene: TRBV19
j_gene: TRBJ2-1
CDR3aa: ASSMAPAGTTYNEQF

v_gene: TRBV5-1
j_gene: TRBJ2-7
CDR3aa: ASSSGTSGSYEQY

v_gene: TRBV7-9
j_gene: TRBJ2-3
CDR3aa: ASSLRRMGTDTQY

v_gene: TRBV19
j_gene: TRBJ2-1
CDR3aa: ASSQRGTVYNEQF

v_gene: TRBV5-1
j_gene: TRBJ2-2
CDR3aa: ASSLDPGGPTGELF

v_gene: TRBV7-9
j_gene: TRBJ2-7
CDR3aa: ASSAAGTKSYEQY

v_gene: TRBV6-1
j_gene: TRBJ2-7
CDR3aa: ASIARDSQSYEQY

v_gene: TRBV30
j_gene: TRBJ2-1
CDR3aa: AWSVGLAGNEQF

v_gene: TRBV5-1
j_gene: TRBJ2-2
CDR3aa: ASSFSLSASGRGELF

v_gene: TRBV5-5
j_gene: TRBJ1-2
CDR3aa: ASSRAGINYGYT

v_gene: TRBV19
j_gene: .
CDR3aa: ASSIEPTGSYEQY

v_gene: TRBV18
j_gene: TRBJ2-5
CDR3aa: ASSSGQGETQY

v_gene: TRBV14
j_gene: TRBJ1-2
CDR3aa: ASSRQGASGYT

v_gene: TRBV28
j_gene: TRBJ2-7
CDR3aa: ASSGLAGVNEQY

v_gene: TRBV11-2
j_gene: TRBJ2-1
CDR3aa: ASSLQGPFYNEQF

v_gene: TRBV15
j_gene: TRBJ1-2
CDR3aa: ATSDRGRNYGYT

v_gene: TRBV4-3
j_gene: .
CDR3aa: ASSQESETPYEQY

v_gene: TRBV7-2
j_gene: TRBJ2-7
CDR3aa: ASSPRRFGGETYEQY

v_gene: TRBV19
j_gene: TRBJ1-3
CDR3aa: ASSWSGTPGLRNTIY

v_gene: TRBV19
j_gene: TRBJ2-1
CDR3aa: ASSPRSSYNEQF